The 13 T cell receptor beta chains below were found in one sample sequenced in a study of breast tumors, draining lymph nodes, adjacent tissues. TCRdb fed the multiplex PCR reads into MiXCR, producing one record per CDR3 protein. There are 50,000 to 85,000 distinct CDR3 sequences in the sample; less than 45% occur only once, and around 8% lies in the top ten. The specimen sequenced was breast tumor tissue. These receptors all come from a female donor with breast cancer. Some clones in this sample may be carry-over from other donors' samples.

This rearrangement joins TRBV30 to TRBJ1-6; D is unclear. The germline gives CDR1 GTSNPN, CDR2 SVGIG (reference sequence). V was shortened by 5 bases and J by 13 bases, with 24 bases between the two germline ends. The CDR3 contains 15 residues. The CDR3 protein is CAWAPPGRGLLPLHF. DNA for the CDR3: TGTGCCTGGGCTCCACCCGGACGGGGATTGTTGCCCCTCCACTTT. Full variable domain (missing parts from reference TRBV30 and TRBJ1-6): SQTIHQWPATLVQPVGSPLSLECTVEGTSNPNLYWYRQAAGRGLQLLFYSVGIGQISSEVPQNLSASRPQDRQFILSSKKLLLSDSGFYLCAWAPPGRGLLPLHFGNGTRLTVT.

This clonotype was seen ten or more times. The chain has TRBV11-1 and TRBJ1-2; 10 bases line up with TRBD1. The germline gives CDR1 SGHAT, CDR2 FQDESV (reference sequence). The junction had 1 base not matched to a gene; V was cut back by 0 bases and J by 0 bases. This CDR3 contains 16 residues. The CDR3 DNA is TGTGCCAGCAGCTTAGCCGGGACAGGGGCTAACTATGGCTACACCTTC. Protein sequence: CASSLAGTGANYGYTF. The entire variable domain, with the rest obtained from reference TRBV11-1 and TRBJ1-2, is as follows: EAEVAQSPRYKITEKSQAVAFWCDPISGHATLYWYRQILGQGPELLVQFQDESVVDDSQLPKDRFSAERLKGVDSTLKIQPAELGDSAMYLCASSLAGTGANYGYTFGSGTRLTVV.

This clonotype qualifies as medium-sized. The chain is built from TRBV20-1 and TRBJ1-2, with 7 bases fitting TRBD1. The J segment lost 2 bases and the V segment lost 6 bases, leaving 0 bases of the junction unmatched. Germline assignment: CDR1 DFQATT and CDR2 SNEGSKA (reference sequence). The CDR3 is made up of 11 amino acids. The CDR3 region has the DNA TGCAGTGCGGGACAGAACTATGGCTACACCTTC. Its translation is CSAGQNYGYTF.

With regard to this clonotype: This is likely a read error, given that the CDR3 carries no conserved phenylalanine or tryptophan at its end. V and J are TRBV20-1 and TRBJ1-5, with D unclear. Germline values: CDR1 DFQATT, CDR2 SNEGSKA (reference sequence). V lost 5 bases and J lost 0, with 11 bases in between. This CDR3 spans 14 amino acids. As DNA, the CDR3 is TGCAGTGCTGACGGCAGCTATAGCAATCAGCCCCAGCATTCC. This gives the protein CSADGSYSNQPQHS.

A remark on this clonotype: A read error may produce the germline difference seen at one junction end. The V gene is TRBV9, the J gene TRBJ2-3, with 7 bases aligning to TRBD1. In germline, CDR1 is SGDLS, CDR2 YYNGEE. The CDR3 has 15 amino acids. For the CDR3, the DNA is TGTGCCAGCAGCGTCACAGGGGAGTCCACAGGTACGCAGTATTTT. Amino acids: CASSVTGESTGTQYF.

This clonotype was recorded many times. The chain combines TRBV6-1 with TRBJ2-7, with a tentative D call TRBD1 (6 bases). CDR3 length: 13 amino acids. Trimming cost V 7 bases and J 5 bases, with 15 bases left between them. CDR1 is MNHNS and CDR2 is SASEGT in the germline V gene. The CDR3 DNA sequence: TGTGCCAGCAACAGGGCAGAGGTTCACGAGCAGTACTTC. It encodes CASNRAEVHEQYF.

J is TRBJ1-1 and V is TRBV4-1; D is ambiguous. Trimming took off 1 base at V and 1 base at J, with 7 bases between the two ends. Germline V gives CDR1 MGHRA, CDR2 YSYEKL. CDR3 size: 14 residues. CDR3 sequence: CASSQGRTNTEAFF. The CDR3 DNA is TGCGCCAGCAGCCAAGGTCGGACGAACACTGAAGCTTTCTTT.

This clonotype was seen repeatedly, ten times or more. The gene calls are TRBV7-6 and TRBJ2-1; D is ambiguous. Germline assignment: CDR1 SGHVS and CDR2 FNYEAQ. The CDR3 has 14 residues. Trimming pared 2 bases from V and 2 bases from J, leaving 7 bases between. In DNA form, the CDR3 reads TGTGCCAGCAGCTTAAAGACCGCCTACAATGAGCAGTTCTTC. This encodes CASSLKTAYNEQFF.

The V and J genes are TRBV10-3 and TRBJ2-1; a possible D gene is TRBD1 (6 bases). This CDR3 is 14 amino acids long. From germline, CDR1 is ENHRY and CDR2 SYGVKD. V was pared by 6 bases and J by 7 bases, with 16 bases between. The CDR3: CAISRDTTTNEQFF. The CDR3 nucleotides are TGTGCCATCAGCCGGGACACCACAACTAATGAGCAGTTCTTC.

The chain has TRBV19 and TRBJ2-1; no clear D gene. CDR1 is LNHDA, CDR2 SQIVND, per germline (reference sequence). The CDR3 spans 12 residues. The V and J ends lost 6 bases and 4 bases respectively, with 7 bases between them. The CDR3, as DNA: TGTGCCAGTAGCAACGGATACAATGAGCAGTTCTTC. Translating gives CASSNGYNEQFF.

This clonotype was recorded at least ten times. The CDR3 loop is CASSEVGSGANVLTF. The CDR3 DNA sequence: TGTGCCAGCAGTGAAGTAGGTTCTGGGGCCAACGTCCTGACTTTC. This chain connects TRBV6-4 to TRBJ2-6; D gene unclear. V gave up 3 bases and J gave up 1 base, with 7 bases separating them. This CDR3 is built from 15 residues. Germline CDR1 is MRHNA and CDR2 is SNTAGT.

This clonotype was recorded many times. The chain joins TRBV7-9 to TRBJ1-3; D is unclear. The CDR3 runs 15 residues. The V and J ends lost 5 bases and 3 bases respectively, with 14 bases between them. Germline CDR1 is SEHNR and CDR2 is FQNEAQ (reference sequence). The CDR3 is CASSPHATSGNTIYF. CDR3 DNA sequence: TGTGCCAGCAGCCCGCACGCCACCAGTGGAAACACCATATATTTT.

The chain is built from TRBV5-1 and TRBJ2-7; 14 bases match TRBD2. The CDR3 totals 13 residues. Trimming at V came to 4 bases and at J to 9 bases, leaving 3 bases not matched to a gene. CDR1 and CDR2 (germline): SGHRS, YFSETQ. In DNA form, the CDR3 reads TGCGCCAGCAGCCTCGGGACTAGCGGGGGGCAGTACTTC. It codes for CASSLGTSGGQYF.